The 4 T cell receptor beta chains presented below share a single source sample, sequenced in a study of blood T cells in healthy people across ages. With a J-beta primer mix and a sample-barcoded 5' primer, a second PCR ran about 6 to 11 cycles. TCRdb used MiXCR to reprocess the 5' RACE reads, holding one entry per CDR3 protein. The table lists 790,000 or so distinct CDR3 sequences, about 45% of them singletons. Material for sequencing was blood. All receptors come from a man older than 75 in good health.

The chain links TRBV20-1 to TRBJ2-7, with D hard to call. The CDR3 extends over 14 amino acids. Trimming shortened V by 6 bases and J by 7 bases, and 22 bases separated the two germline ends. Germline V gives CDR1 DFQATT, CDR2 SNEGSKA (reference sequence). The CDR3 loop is CSALFKLGTEEQYF. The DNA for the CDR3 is TGCAGTGCCCTTTTTAAACTCGGTACGGAAGAGCAGTACTTC.

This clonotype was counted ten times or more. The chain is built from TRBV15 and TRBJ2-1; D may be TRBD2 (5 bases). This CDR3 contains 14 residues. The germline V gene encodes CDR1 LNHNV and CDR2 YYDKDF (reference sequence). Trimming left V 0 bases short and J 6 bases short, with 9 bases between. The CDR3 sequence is CATSRESSVNEQFF. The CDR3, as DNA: TGTGCCACCAGCAGAGAAAGTAGCGTCAATGAGCAGTTCTTC.

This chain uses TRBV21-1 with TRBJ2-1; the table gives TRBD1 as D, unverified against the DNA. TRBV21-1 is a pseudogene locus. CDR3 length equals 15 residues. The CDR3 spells CASSNSSAQYNEQFF. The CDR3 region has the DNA TGTGCCAGCAGCAATTCCAGCGCCCAGTACAATGAGCAGTTCTTC.

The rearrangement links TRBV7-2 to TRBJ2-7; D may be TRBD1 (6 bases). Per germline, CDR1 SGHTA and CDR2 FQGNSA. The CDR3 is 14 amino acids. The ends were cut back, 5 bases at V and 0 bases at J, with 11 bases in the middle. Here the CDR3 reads CASSPEGVSYEQYF. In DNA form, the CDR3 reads TGTGCCAGCAGCCCCGAGGGGGTCTCCTACGAGCAGTACTTC. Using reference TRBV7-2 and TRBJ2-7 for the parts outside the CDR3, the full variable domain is GAGVSQSPSNKVTEKGKDVELRCDPISGHTALYWYRQSLGQGLEFLIYFQGNSAPDKSGLPSDRFSAERTGGSVSTLTIQRTQQEDSAVYLCASSPEGVSYEQYFGPGTRLTVT.